This T cell receptor (beta chain) emerged from a study of T cell responses to AZD1222 COVID-19 vaccine (dated by TCRdb to about 2021). Background for the entire study: TCR sequencing was performed for 230 to 250 trial participants, of whom about 200 were given two doses of AZD1222 and around 25 were given two doses of MenACWY control vaccine. Trial participants were enrolled into age subgroups of 18-55, 56-69 and 70-plus years, which contained roughly 150, 30 and 60 TCR-sequenced participants, respectively. The investigation overall reported the following: After two AZD1222 doses, spike-specific TCR breadth and depth were significantly higher than at day 0 and than in MenACWY recipients. In the small 56-69-year group, the increase in depth fell short of significance, most likely because of low power. Conclusions about previously exposed vaccinees are limited because only a handful of AZD1222 recipients were SARS-CoV-2 seropositive at baseline. Reportedly, almost half of the unique spike-specific TCRs recognized epitopes lying outside the regions that are mutated in the B.1.351 and B.1.1.7 variants. No day 14 peak-response samples were available, so repertoires were characterized only after the peak T cell response. Participants were mostly white British, with more females than males. The authors suggested clonal diversity may have been underestimated. The vaccine-associated CD4 TCRs covered the entire spike protein, and the dominant responses fell in regions 160-218 and 743-854.

The CDR3 covers 13 residues, taking in both the cysteine and the phenylalanine. Only the CDR3 part of the read is kept: 39 bases, read in frame from the first base. CDR1 and CDR2, looked up from the germline V gene, are MRHNA and SNTAGT. V gives up 0 bases and J gives up 12 bases, and the segment between their germline ends measures 13 bases. The CDR3 regions of human TCRbeta chains were subjected to immunosequencing. The authors' pipeline ran thus. TCRs in the repertoires were compared against a reference library of SARS-CoV-2-specific TCRs that had been generated with the MIRA antigen-specificity platform. Breadth was defined as the fraction of unique TCRs that were SARS-CoV-2-associated, and depth was defined as the fraction of total T cells that were SARS-CoV-2-associated. Using the MIRA data, every spike-specific TCR was mapped to the spike region that the TCR reacted to and assigned to either a CD4 or a CD8 class. Log10-transformed breadth and depth values were compared by one-way ANOVA with Sidak's multiple comparisons tests. Not all clones reach the TCRdb copy of this immuneACCESS table, which keeps in-frame sequences only. Checked studies attribute under half of the gap to unresolved V genes and leave the rest unexplained. D and trimming were read from the DNA, whereas the V and J calls and clone size are those reported in that table. This sample holds approximately 120,000 clones; 85% were observed only once. Around 4.4% of the sample is in the top ten clones.

Interpreted using the paper, the time point label stands for: about 28 days (+/-7) after the second vaccine dose. AZD1222 recipients with second doses at about 4 weeks or about 12 weeks were pooled, because spike-specific TCR depth and breadth did not differ between schedules. Samples from vaccinated people were obtained from the UK trials COV001 and COV002, which included a single-blind randomized controlled phase 2/3 trial of AZD1222 (ChAdOx1 nCoV-19) in healthy adults. For TCRbeta chain sequencing, PBMC samples from trial participants were taken at day 0 and at day 28 after the second dose. A remark on this clone: Its cognate antigen has yet to be identified. No qualities accompany the bases; no much larger clone lies one base away.

The sequence joins TRBV6-4 to TRBJ2-3; possibly the D gene is TRBD2, per 7 matching bases. The sequences come from peripheral blood, collected 28 days after the second AZD1222 dose. The TCR sequence derives from an adult who received the AZD1222 COVID-19 vaccine. The CDR3 here reads CASSDSYREGQYF. The nucleotide sequence is TGTGCCAGCAGTGACTCCTACAGGGAGGGACAGTATTTT.